This T cell receptor (beta chain) was captured in a study of OX40 agonist ivuxolimab in advanced cancers. Study results and caveats: Among some nonresponders, normalized T-cell clonal expansion was also low. Both blood CD4+ and CD8+ T cells showed clonal growth by week 6 at 0.1 to 3.0 mg/kg. Clonal expansion among partial responders at 0.1-3.0 mg/kg ranked near the lowest.

Trimming pared 6 bases from V and 3 bases from J, leaving 11 bases between. CDR1 is SEHNR and CDR2 is FQNEAQ in the germline V gene (reference sequence). This CDR3 is built from 13 residues. The repertoire was sequenced with immunoSEQ multiplex PCR; TCRdb's copy has only in-frame clones and lacks some. Found here are some 73,000 clones, 65% to 90% of them singletons; the top ten hold 0.75%. Of note for this clone: No antigen is known for it.

Blood sampling was done at baseline, cycle 4 day 1, and cycle 7 day 1. This specimen consisted of CD4+ or CD8+ T cells sorted from blood, obtained in a trial of the OX40 agonist ivuxolimab. V usage is TRBV7-9 and J usage is TRBJ2-5; D may be TRBD1 (5 bases). The TCR sequence derives from an adult with an advanced solid tumor such as melanoma, head and neck, liver or kidney cancer. Here the CDR3 reads CASRRGAEETQYF. CDR3 bases: TGTGCCAGCAGGCGTGGGGCAGAAGAGACCCAGTACTTC.